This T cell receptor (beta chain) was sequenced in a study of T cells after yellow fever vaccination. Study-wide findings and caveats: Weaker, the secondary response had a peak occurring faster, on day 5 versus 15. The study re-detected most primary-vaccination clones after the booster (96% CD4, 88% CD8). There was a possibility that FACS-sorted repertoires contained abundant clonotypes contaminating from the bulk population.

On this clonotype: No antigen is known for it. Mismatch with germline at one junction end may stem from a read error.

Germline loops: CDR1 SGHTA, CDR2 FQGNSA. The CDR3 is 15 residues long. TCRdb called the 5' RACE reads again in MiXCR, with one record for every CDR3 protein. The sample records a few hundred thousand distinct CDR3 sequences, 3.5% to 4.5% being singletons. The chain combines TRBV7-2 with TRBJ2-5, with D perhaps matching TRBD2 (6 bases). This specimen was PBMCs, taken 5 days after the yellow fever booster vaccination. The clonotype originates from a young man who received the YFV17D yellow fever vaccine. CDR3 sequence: CASSLVPGDHETQYF. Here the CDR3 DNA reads TGTGCCAGCAGCTTAGTCCCGGGGGACCATGAGACCCAGTACTTC.